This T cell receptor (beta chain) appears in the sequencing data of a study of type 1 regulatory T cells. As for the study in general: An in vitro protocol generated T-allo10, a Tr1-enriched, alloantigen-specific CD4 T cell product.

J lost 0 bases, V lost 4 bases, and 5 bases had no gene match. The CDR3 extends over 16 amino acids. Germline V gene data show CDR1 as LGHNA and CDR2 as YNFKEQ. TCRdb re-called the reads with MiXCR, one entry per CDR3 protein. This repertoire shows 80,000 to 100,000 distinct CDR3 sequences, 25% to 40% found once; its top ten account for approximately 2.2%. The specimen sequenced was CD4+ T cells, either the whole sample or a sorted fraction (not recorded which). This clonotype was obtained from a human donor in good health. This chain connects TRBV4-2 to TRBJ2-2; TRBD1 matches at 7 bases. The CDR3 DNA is TGTGCCAGCAGCCCGCACAGGGGAACGAACACCGGGGAGCTGTTTTTT. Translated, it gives CASSPHRGTNTGELFF.